These 20 T cell receptor beta chains were sequenced from one sample in a study of T cell clones after liver transplantation. Assay: immunoSEQ multiplex PCR; the TCRdb copy retains only in-frame clones and omits some. The table has 45,000 to 60,000 clones, approximately 70% seen once. Here the sequenced sample was CD4+ T cells from blood, taken at the roughly 15-month timepoint. These receptors all come from a human patient who received a liver transplant. Some T cells may be transferred from the graft donor.

V is TRBV10-3 and J is TRBJ2-2; 10 bases map to TRBD2. This CDR3 comprises 13 residues. Losses at the gene ends were 10 bases for V and 1 base for J; bases not matched to a gene: 0. Germline CDR1 ENHRY, CDR2 SYGVKD. CDR3 in DNA: TGTGCCACTAGCGGGGGGAACACCGGGGAGCTGTTTTTT. It specifies CATSGGNTGELFF.

This clone was picked up a small number of times. This CDR3 reads CASSLRSADDEQFF. DNA of the CDR3: TGTGCCAGCAGCTTACGTTCGGCGGATGATGAGCAGTTCTTC. The chain carries TRBV7-2 and TRBJ2-1, with D unresolved. Germline-derived CDR1 and CDR2 are SGHTA and FQGNSA. The V end lost 2 bases, the J end lost 8 bases, and 13 bases lay between the germline ends. The length of the CDR3 is 14 residues.

This chain links TRBV14 with TRBJ1-4; 7 bases line up with TRBD1. The CDR3 has 13 amino acids. The trim removed 1 base at V and 8 bases at J, leaving 1 base unmatched. CDR1 and CDR2 (germline): SGHDN, FVKESK. For the CDR3, the DNA is TGTGCCAGCAGCCAAGGGACAGGCGAAAAACTGTTTTTT. It specifies CASSQGTGEKLFF. Full variable domain (rest looked up from reference TRBV14 and TRBJ1-4): EAGVTQFPSHSVIEKGQTVTLRCDPISGHDNLYWYRRVMGKEIKFLLHFVKESKQDESGMPNNRFLAERTGGTYSTLKVQPAELEDSGVYFCASSQGTGEKLFFGSGTQLSVL.

This chain joins TRBV19 and TRBJ1-4; D unclear. From germline, CDR1 is LNHDA and CDR2 SQIVND (reference sequence). The CDR3 spans 14 residues. Trimming removed 5 bases at V and 0 bases at J, with 7 bases between. CDR3 region: CASSGVATNEKLFF. The CDR3 nucleotides read TGTGCCAGTAGTGGAGTTGCAACTAATGAAAAACTGTTTTTT.

The rearrangement links TRBV28 to TRBJ2-2, with D possibly being TRBD1 or TRBD2 (6 bases each). This CDR3 has 16 amino acids. Per the germline V gene, CDR1 is MDHEN and CDR2 is SYDVKM. Trimming removed 1 base from V and 4 bases from J, with 13 bases in between. The CDR3 DNA reads as TGTGCCAGCAGTTTATCACAGGGAGGCGGCACCGGGGAGCTGTTTTTT. It translates to CASSLSQGGGTGELFF.

In its sample, this clone was seen a few times. The chain carries TRBV19 and TRBJ2-5; D remains unclear. The CDR3 spans 9 residues. V shed 7 bases and J shed 7 bases, with 4 bases lying between them. Germline V gene data show CDR1 as LNHDA and CDR2 as SQIVND (reference sequence). Written as DNA, the CDR3 is TGTGCCAGTACGCTGACCCAGTACTTC. Translated: CASTLTQYF.

The chain employs TRBV27 and TRBJ1-6; 8 bases align to TRBD1. The V segment lost 5 bases and the J segment 7 bases; nucleotides outside the gene matches: 7. Germline assignment: CDR1 MNHEY and CDR2 SMNVEV (reference sequence). The CDR3 sequence is 15 residues long. In DNA form, the CDR3 reads TGTGCCAGCAGTAACCGACAGGGGAGAAATTCACCCCTCCACTTT. It specifies CASSNRQGRNSPLHF.

This clone was recorded a few times. V usage is TRBV4-1 and J usage is TRBJ2-1; the D gene is possibly TRBD2 (6 bases). The CDR3 is 15 residues long. Trimming cost V 1 base and J 4 bases, with 11 bases left between them. Germline V CDR1 and CDR2: MGHRA, YSYEKL. The CDR3 reads CASSQGDSGYNEQFF. As DNA, the CDR3 is TGCGCCAGCAGCCAAGGGGATAGCGGATACAATGAGCAGTTCTTC.

This clone was seen a handful of times. The rearrangement uses TRBV2 and TRBJ2-3, with 7 bases aligning to TRBD2. CDR3 size: 15 residues. CDR1 is SNHLY, CDR2 FYNNEI, per germline. V lost 3 bases to trimming and J lost 4 bases; unmatched junction nucleotides: 7. DNA of the CDR3: TGTGCCAGCAGTGAGCCAGCGGGGAGGTCAGATACGCAGTATTTT. This translates into CASSEPAGRSDTQYF.

The chain uses TRBV15 and TRBJ2-2; the match to TRBD1 covers 8 bases. Germline CDR1 reads LNHNV; CDR2 reads YYDKDF (reference sequence). V gave up 2 bases and J gave up 6 bases; unmatched junction bases: 8. This CDR3 is 16 amino acids long. CDR3 protein: CATSRSGQGRAGELFF. The CDR3 coding sequence is TGTGCCACCAGCAGATCAGGACAGGGTCGGGCCGGGGAGCTGTTTTTT.

In DNA, the CDR3 is TGTGCCAGTAGTGTAACTAGCGTGAGCCAAGAGACCCAGTACTTC. It translates to CASSVTSVSQETQYF. The chain combines TRBV19 with TRBJ2-5; TRBD2 matches 7 bases. The CDR3 length is 15 residues. V lost 5 bases and J lost 1; bases outside the gene matches: 7. Per the germline V gene, CDR1 is LNHDA and CDR2 is SQIVND (reference sequence).

This chain links TRBV29-1 with TRBJ1-1; D perhaps matches TRBD1 (5 bases). The CDR3 sequence is 11 residues long. V lost 6 bases and J lost 3, with 8 bases in between. In germline, CDR1 is SQVTM, CDR2 ANQGSEA. The CDR3 DNA sequence: TGCAGCGTCCCAGGGTACACTGAAGCTTTCTTT. The encoded protein is CSVPGYTEAFF.

The chain combines TRBV29-1 with TRBJ1-2; tentatively, D is TRBD1 (6 bases). CDR3 length: 16 residues. In germline, CDR1 is SQVTM, CDR2 ANQGSEA. Between the trimmed V and J ends, which lost 4 bases and 2 bases, there was a span of 20 bases. The CDR3 reads CSVVPLQGAPNYGYTF. The DNA for the CDR3 is TGCAGCGTTGTCCCCTTACAGGGAGCACCCAACTATGGCTACACCTTC.

The V gene is TRBV10-3, the J gene TRBJ1-3; no clear D gene. The CDR3 covers 16 residues. V gave up 3 bases and J gave up 0 bases, with 12 bases separating them. Germline assignment: CDR1 ENHRY and CDR2 SYGVKD. CDR3 in DNA: TGTGCCATCAGTGACTCTCGGACGGGCTCTGGAAACACCATATATTTT. Its protein product is CAISDSRTGSGNTIYF.

V is TRBV7-2 and J is TRBJ2-3, with TRBD2 identical over 11 bases. Germline CDR1 reads SGHTA; CDR2 reads FQGNSA. CDR3 length equals 13 residues. The CDR3, as DNA: TGTGGTAGCGGGAGGGGTAGCACAGATACGCAGTATTTT. This translates into CGSGRGSTDTQYF. The whole variable domain, filled in from reference TRBV7-2 and TRBJ2-3, reads GAGVSQSPSNKVTEKGKDVELRCDPISGHTALYWYRQSLGQGLEFLIYFQGNSAPDKSGLPSDRFSAERTGGSVSTLTIQRTQQEDSAVYLCGSGRGSTDTQYFGPGTRLTVL.

The gene calls are TRBV6-1 and TRBJ2-2; D perhaps matches TRBD1 (6 bases). The CDR3 spans 14 residues. The V and J ends lost 2 bases and 5 bases respectively, with 9 bases between them. From germline, CDR1 is MNHNS and CDR2 SASEGT. CDR3 amino acids: CASSESRGTGELFF. The CDR3 coding sequence is TGTGCCAGCAGTGAATCGAGGGGGACCGGGGAGCTGTTTTTT.

The gene calls are TRBV2 and TRBJ2-3, with TRBD2 matching over 7 bases. Germline loops: CDR1 SNHLY, CDR2 FYNNEI. This CDR3 comprises 12 residues. J lost 2 bases, V lost 7 bases, and 0 bases had no gene match. In nucleotides, the CDR3 is TGTGCCAGCAAGCGGGACACAGATACGCAGTATTTT. It is translated as CASKRDTDTQYF.

The V and J genes are TRBV11-3 and TRBJ2-1, with TRBD2 matching over 8 bases. Unmatched junction bases numbered 12, after V lost 5 bases and J lost 9 bases. The CDR3 is made up of 15 amino acids. From germline, CDR1 is SGHNT and CDR2 YENEEA. The CDR3 reads CASSRGSGTGSEQFF. CDR3 in DNA: TGTGCCAGCAGCCGCGGTAGCGGGACTGGTAGTGAGCAGTTCTTC.

This sequence joins TRBV5-5 and TRBJ1-4; no clear D gene. Germline CDR1 SGHKS, CDR2 YYEKEE (reference sequence). V was trimmed by 4 bases and J by 5 bases, leaving 15 bases between them. The CDR3 consists of 15 residues. The CDR3 DNA follows: TGTGCCAGCAGCCGGCAAGTTTGGGGAAATGAAAAACTGTTTTTT. This encodes CASSRQVWGNEKLFF.

V and J are TRBV28 and TRBJ1-5; 8 positions agree with TRBD1. Germline V gene lookup returns CDR1 MDHEN and CDR2 SYDVKM. This CDR3 has 15 residues. V lost 6 bases, J lost 7 bases, and 11 bases stayed unmatched. The CDR3 spells CASRGDGQGGQPQHF. The CDR3 nucleotides are TGTGCCAGCAGGGGAGATGGACAGGGTGGACAGCCCCAGCATTTT.